A single sample is the source of the 7 T cell receptor beta chains below, sequenced in a study of CD8+CD57+ T cells in acquired aplastic anemia (dated by TCRdb to 2017 to 2018). The run used an Illumina HiSeq 2000. Profiling of TCR beta VDJ combinations and CDR3 sequences used genomic DNA as the template. TCRdb trimmed the raw reads at Q25, called clones with MiXCR and kept productive beta chains. One record per CDR3 amino acid sequence lists the most common genes and DNA. Recorded for this sample are hundreds of thousands of distinct CDR3 sequences; roughly 80% of them occurred a single time. Less than 50% of the sample is held by the ten biggest clonotypes. Patients chosen for sequencing had shown expansion of CD8+CD57+ cells by flow cytometry. Specimen: sorted CD4+, CD8+, or CD8+CD57+ T cells (not recorded which) from PBMCs. The receptor source for this set is a human donor with aplastic anemia.

The V gene is TRBV7-6, the J gene TRBJ2-3; 8 bases match TRBD1. The DNA end lines up better with TRBJ1-1; the J call may be wrong. CDR1 and CDR2 (germline): SGHVS, FNYEAQ. CDR3 length: 13 amino acids. The DNA of the CDR3 is TGTGCCAGCGGCTCCAGTACAGGGGGTGAAGCTTTCTTT. Amino acid sequence: CASGSSTGGEAFF.

This clonotype has a count of ten or more. This chain uses TRBV7-9 with TRBJ1-4; D possibly corresponds to TRBD1 (5 bases). This CDR3 is 17 amino acids long. V was shortened by 5 bases and J by 8 bases, with 24 bases between the two germline ends. Germline V gives CDR1 SEHNR, CDR2 FQNEAQ (reference sequence). This CDR3 is CASSLPVFRGIGEKLFF. CDR3 DNA: TGTGCCAGCAGCCTACCGGTTTTTAGGGGAATAGGCGAAAAACTGTTTTTT.

The rearrangement uses TRBV20-1 and TRBJ2-1; D remains ambiguous. V shed 3 bases and J shed 0 bases, with 9 bases lying between them. This CDR3 is built from 14 residues. Germline assignment: CDR1 DFQATT and CDR2 SNEGSKA (reference sequence). CDR3 loop: CSARSQDSYNEQFF. For the CDR3, the DNA is TGCAGTGCTAGGTCCCAGGACTCCTACAATGAGCAGTTCTTC.

The chain combines TRBV2 with TRBJ2-6; 7 nucleotides line up with TRBD2. V lost 6 bases, J lost 18 bases, and 26 bases stayed unmatched. The CDR3 consists of 17 residues. Germline V gene lookup returns CDR1 SNHLY and CDR2 FYNNEI. The CDR3 is CASSLGRVPAGAYGPTF. Here the CDR3 DNA reads TGTGCCAGCAGCCTAGGGAGGGTCCCCGCTGGGGCCTACGGGCCGACTTTC.

J is TRBJ1-5 and V is TRBV19; tentative D call: TRBD2 (6 bases). The J call is doubtful: the DNA matches TRBJ2-1 better. There are 15 residues in the CDR3. Per germline, CDR1 LNHDA and CDR2 SQIVND (reference sequence). CDR3 sequence reads: CASSIASAAYQPQFF. The CDR3 coding sequence is TGTGCCAGTAGTATAGCTAGCGCAGCCTACCAGCCGCAGTTCTTC.

The gene calls are TRBV7-9 and TRBJ1-6, with unresolved D. V lost 3 bases and J lost 11, with 20 bases in between. Germline CDR1 SEHNR, CDR2 FQNEAQ (reference sequence). The CDR3 sequence is 16 residues long. The CDR3 bases are TGTGCCAGCAGCTTGGCGGAGGGCGCCTATACGCCACCCCTCCACTTT. It specifies CASSLAEGAYTPPLHF. The variable domain in full, completed from reference TRBV7-9 and TRBJ1-6, reads DTGVSQNPRHKITKRGQNVTFRCDPISEHNRLYWYRQTLGQGPEFLTYFQNEAQLEKSRLLSDRFSAERPKGSFSTLEIQRTEQGDSAMYLCASSLAEGAYTPPLHFGNGTRLTVT.

Note on this clonotype: The limits of the CDR3 on the DNA are not certain, so only TCRdb's listed CDR3 is given. The gene calls are TRBV19 and TRBJ2-7; whether TRBD1, the table's D call, matches the DNA was not checked. CDR1 is LNHDA and CDR2 is SQIVND in the germline V gene (reference sequence). Inclusive of both ends, the CDR3 amounts to 16 amino acids. CDR3 amino acids: CASSIPGQSYNEQFFV.